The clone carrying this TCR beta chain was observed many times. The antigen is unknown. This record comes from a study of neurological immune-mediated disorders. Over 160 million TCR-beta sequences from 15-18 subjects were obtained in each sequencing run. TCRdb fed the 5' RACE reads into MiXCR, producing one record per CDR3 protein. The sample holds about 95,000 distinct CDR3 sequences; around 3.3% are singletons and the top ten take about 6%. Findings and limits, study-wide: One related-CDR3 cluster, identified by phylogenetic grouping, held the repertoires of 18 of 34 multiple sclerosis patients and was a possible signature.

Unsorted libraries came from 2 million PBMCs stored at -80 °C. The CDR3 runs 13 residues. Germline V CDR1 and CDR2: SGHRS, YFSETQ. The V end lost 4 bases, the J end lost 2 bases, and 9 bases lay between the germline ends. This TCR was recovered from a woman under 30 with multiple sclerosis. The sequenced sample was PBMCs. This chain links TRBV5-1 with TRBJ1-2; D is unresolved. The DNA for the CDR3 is TGCGCCAGCAGCCCACCGGAAAACTATGGCTACACCTTC. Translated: CASSPPENYGYTF.